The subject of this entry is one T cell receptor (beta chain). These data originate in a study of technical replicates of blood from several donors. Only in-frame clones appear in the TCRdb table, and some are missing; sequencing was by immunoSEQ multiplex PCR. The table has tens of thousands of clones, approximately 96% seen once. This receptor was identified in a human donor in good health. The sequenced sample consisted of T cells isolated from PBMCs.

The CDR3 spells CASSYRGYADTQYF. The CDR3 DNA reads as TGTGCCAGCAGTTACAGAGGGTATGCAGATACGCAGTATTTT. The rearrangement uses TRBV6-5 and TRBJ2-3; a possible D gene is TRBD2 (5 bases). Trimming removed 2 bases from V and 4 bases from J, with 10 bases in between. Per the germline V gene, CDR1 is MNHEY and CDR2 is SVGAGI. The CDR3 consists of 14 residues.